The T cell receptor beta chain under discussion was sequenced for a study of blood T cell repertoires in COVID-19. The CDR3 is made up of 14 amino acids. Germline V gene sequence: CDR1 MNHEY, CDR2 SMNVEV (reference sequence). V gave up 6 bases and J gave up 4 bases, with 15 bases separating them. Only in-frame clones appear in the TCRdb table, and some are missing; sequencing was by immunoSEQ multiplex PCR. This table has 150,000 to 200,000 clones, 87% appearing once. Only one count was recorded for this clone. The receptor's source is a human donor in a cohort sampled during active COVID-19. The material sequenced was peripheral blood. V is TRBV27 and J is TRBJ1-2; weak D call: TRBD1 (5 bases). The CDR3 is CASSLTVSGYGYTF. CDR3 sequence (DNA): TGTGCCAGCAGCTTGACAGTGTCGGGCTATGGCTACACCTTC.